This T cell receptor beta chain was sequenced in a study of T cells in Graves' hyperthyroidism and ophthalmopathy (dated by TCRdb to between 2018 and 2021). Context from the whole study: Peripheral blood was collected at initial diagnosis, before any treatment. The 100 or so discovery patients were randomly divided into training and test sets at a 7:3 ratio. TCR V-J signatures able to tell the groups apart were searched for in a discovery cohort of 90 to 100 patients, of whom 43 had Graves' ophthalmopathy and about 60 had stable Graves' hyperthyroidism. Prospective prediction of ophthalmopathy was tested in an independent validation cohort of fewer than 20 hyperthyroidism patients and 15 to 17 patients who later progressed to ophthalmopathy. Once sampling was done, hyperthyroidism patients were given methimazole at a starting dose of 30 mg daily, whereas ophthalmopathy patients were given high-dose intravenous methylprednisolone. According to the paper, TCR Vbeta CDR3 sequencing was carried out on over 130 peripheral blood samples, which came from over 40 ophthalmopathy, about 75 hyperthyroidism and roughly 17 progressor patients. In addition, the study compared T-cell repertoires in thyroid tissue and in blood from five to seven Graves' hyperthyroidism patients. What the study reported, not specific to this receptor: In validation, the model predicted progression to ophthalmopathy with 65% to 71% sensitivity and 72% to 85% specificity, a median of about 6 months before onset. A model built on a 13 V-J signature distinguished ophthalmopathy from stable hyperthyroidism, reaching 85% to 90% sensitivity and 81.08% specificity in cross-validation and 80%/75% in testing. Most expanded thyroid clonotypes (frequency above 0.001) were also detected in blood, a finding suggesting that blood repertoires may reflect thyroid immune responses. Sample size was not statistically predetermined, and investigators were not blinded to group allocation.

Hyperthyroidism patients were aged 18 to 65 years and newly diagnosed, with disease duration of less than 2 months. Any patient with an uncontrolled infection, another autoimmune disease, pregnancy or lactation was excluded. Diagnoses were established on the basis of clinical symptoms, serum thyroxine and TRAb, thyroid ultrasound, and orbital computed tomography. Blood from progressor patients was collected at the time of first diagnosis with hyperthyroidism, before any ophthalmopathy symptoms had appeared. Ficoll-Paque density gradient centrifugation was used to isolate PBMCs from 8 to 10 ml of fresh peripheral blood. Progressor patients were initially diagnosed with Graves' hyperthyroidism and developed ophthalmopathy during follow-up. Trizol reagent was used to extract total RNA, and RNA quality was then checked on an Agilent 2100 Bioanalyzer. This clonotype was detected ten times or more. No cognate antigen has been identified for it. Base-call qualities are not available, and no considerably larger clone is one nucleotide away.

Amplification of TCR beta CDR3 regions was carried out from RNA transcripts. For the first round of RT-PCR on the TCR CDR3, the HTBI primer set was used together with the Qiagen OneStep RT-PCR kit. The libraries were constructed in a second round of multiplex PCR and then size-selected and purified. Sequencing of the libraries was done on an Illumina HiSeq2000 using paired-end 100 bp reads. Concerning the study's data processing: SOAPnuke was used to process the raw data, with reads discarded if the reads contained adapters or uncalled bases, had a mean Phred below 15, or lacked an exact constant-primer or identifier match. High-quality paired reads were merged using COPE v1.2.5, and each unique nucleotide sequence was defined as a clonotype. MiTCR v1.1 was used to align the clonotypes against IMGT TRBV, TRBD and TRBJ reference segments. Analysis was restricted to V-J combinations with a frequency above 0.0001, which covered about 99% of repertoires. The TCS score was defined as F50 (clonal expansion) divided by E x V (chaos), with BLOSUM62-based TCRdist calculated between CDR3 peptides within each V-J. Welch's t-statistics and random forest reduced some 510 V-J features to 13, which were used in a naive Bayes classifier (R e1071). Using fastp at Q25 and MiXCR, TCRdb reprocessed the public reads and kept productive beta chains. For every CDR3 protein sequence, its rows merge into one entry that carries the most common genes and DNA. What appears here as the V and J calls and clone size reflects TCRdb's work, not the paper's. Across this sample there are about 300,000 distinct CDR3 sequences, with 13% seen only once. Clones ranked in the top ten supply approximately 7.8% of the sample.

The CDR3 contains 15 residues, cysteine and phenylalanine counted. Just the 45-base CDR3 DNA is kept, in frame starting at base 1. Via the germline V gene (reference sequence), CDR1 is DFQATT and CDR2 SNEGSKA. V ends up 0 bases short and J 3 bases short, with an unmatched junction base count of 4. Sequences were obtained from blood. The rearranged chain carries TRBV20-1 and TRBJ2-7; 11 central nucleotides agree with TRBD1. The source of this sequence is a woman aged 25 to 39 with Graves' hyperthyroidism that later progressed to Graves' ophthalmopathy. The CDR3 here reads CSARDSGTGGYEQYF. The nucleotides are TGCAGTGCTAGAGATTCCGGGACAGGGGGCTACGAGCAGTACTTC.